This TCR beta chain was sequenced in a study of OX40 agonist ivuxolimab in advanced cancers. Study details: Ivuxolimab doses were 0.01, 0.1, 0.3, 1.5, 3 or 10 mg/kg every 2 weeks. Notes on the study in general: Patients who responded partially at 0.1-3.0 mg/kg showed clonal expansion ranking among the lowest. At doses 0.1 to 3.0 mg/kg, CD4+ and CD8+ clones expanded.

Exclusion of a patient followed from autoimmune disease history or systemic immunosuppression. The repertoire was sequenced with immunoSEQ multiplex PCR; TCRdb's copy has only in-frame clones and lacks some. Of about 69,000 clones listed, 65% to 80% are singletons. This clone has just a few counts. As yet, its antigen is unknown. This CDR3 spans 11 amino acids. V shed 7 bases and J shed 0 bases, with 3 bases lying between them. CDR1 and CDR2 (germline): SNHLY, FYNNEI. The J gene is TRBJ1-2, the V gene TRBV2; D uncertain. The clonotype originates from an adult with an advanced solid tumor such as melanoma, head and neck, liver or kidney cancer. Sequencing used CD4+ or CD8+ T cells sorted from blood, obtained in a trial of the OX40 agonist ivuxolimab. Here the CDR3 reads CASNSNYGYTF. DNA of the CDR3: TGTGCCAGCAATTCTAACTATGGCTACACCTTC.